The 24 T cell receptor beta chains given below trace back to one sample, sequenced in a study of blood T cell repertoires in COVID-19. Generated by immunoSEQ multiplex PCR, the TCRdb table keeps only in-frame clones and is missing some. The sample includes some 150,000 clones, 80% to 90% of them seen just once. Sequencing used peripheral blood. These TCRs come from a young man with active or convalescent COVID-19.

The chain joins TRBV7-9 to TRBJ1-1, with D unresolved. V lost 0 bases to trimming and J lost 0 bases, with 14 bases between them. Germline CDR1 is SEHNR and CDR2 is FQNEAQ (reference sequence). This CDR3 is 17 amino acids long. CDR3 nucleotides: TGTGCCAGCAGCTTAGCCCCGGGTGTGGGTTTGAACACTGAAGCTTTCTTT. Residues: CASSLAPGVGLNTEAFF.

In this sample, this clone turned up a few times. The chain carries TRBV19 and TRBJ1-2; possibly TRBD1 for D (5 bases). The CDR3 consists of 14 residues. Germline CDR1 reads LNHDA; CDR2 reads SQIVND (reference sequence). The V and J ends lost 7 bases and 8 bases respectively, with 20 bases between them. DNA for the CDR3: TGTGCCAGTACCTATCCCCCAGGGATAAACGGCTACACCTTC. As protein: CASTYPPGINGYTF.

The chain uses TRBV19 and TRBJ2-5, with TRBD1 as a possible D gene (5 bases). Trimming left V 3 bases short and J 2 bases short, with 13 bases between. This CDR3 is 15 amino acids long. The germline V gene encodes CDR1 LNHDA and CDR2 SQIVND (reference sequence). This chain's CDR3 is CASSMGQLSQETQYF. The CDR3 bases are TGTGCCAGTAGTATGGGGCAGCTATCTCAAGAGACCCAGTACTTC.

V usage is TRBV5-6 and J usage is TRBJ1-6, with D perhaps matching TRBD1 (6 bases). CDR1 SGHDT and CDR2 YYEEEE come from the germline V gene. There are 18 residues in the CDR3. Trimming shortened V by 5 bases and J by 0 bases, and 18 bases separated the two germline ends. In nucleotides, the CDR3 is TGTGCCAGCAGAGGTTGGGCAGGGGCCGGCTCCTATAATTCACCCCTCCACTTT. Translated, it gives CASRGWAGAGSYNSPLHF. Looking up the rest from reference TRBV5-6 and TRBJ1-6 gives the full variable domain: DAGVTQSPTHLIKTRGQQVTLRCSPKSGHDTVSWYQQALGQGPQFIFQYYEEEERQRGNFPDRFSGHQFPNYSSELNVNALLLGDSALYLCASRGWAGAGSYNSPLHFGNGTRLTVT.

CDR3 in DNA: TGTGCCAGCAGTTACCTCGACAGGGGTAATTCACCCCTCCACTTT. Its translation is CASSYLDRGNSPLHF. V usage is TRBV6-5 and J usage is TRBJ1-6, with 8 nucleotides matching TRBD1. The CDR3 has 15 residues. Trimming at V came to 2 bases and at J to 6 bases, leaving 3 bases not matched to a gene. Germline-derived CDR1 and CDR2 are MNHEY and SVGAGI.

This clone was counted a single time. This rearrangement joins TRBV19 to TRBJ2-7; 9 nucleotides line up with TRBD1. With 6 bases clipped from V and 2 bases from J, the junction kept 8 bases outside the gene matches. Germline loops: CDR1 LNHDA, CDR2 SQIVND (reference sequence). There are 15 residues in the CDR3. The CDR3 coding sequence is TGTGCCAGTAGGGCCTTGGGACAGGGAACCTACGAGCAGTACTTC. Translated, it gives CASRALGQGTYEQYF.

The chain is built from TRBV7-8 and TRBJ2-2, with 12 bases matching TRBD2. Germline V gene lookup returns CDR1 SGHVS and CDR2 FQNEAQ. This CDR3 is built from 15 residues. Trimming took 5 bases from V and 2 from J; bases not matched to a gene: 0. As DNA, the CDR3 is TGTGCCAGCAGCGGACTAGCGGGAAACACCGGGGAGCTGTTTTTT. This sequence encodes CASSGLAGNTGELFF.

The chain recombines TRBV7-9 with TRBJ1-1; possible D gene TRBD1, 6 bases. CDR3 length equals 16 residues. The V end lost 5 bases, the J end lost 3 bases, and 19 bases lay between the germline ends. Germline V gene sequence: CDR1 SEHNR, CDR2 FQNEAQ (reference sequence). CDR3: CASSVHWGGLDTEAFF. The CDR3 DNA reads TGTGCCAGCAGCGTACACTGGGGGGGCTTGGACACTGAAGCTTTCTTT.

The chain uses TRBV6-5 and TRBJ2-1; TRBD2 might be the D (6 bases). Looked up from germline, CDR1 is MNHEY and CDR2 is SVGAGI. The CDR3 loop spans 13 amino acids. Trimming removed 6 bases from V and 3 bases from J, with 9 bases in between. The CDR3 bases are TGTGCCAGCAGAACTAGCTTCTACAATGAGCAGTTCTTC. It translates to CASRTSFYNEQFF.

The CDR3 nucleotides are TGTGCCACCAGTGGCTTAACTTCTGAAGCTTTCTTT. Amino acids: CATSGLTSEAFF. J is TRBJ1-1 and V is TRBV24-1; unclear D gene. The V end lost 5 bases, the J end lost 6 bases, and 9 bases lay between the germline ends. CDR1 is KGHDR, CDR2 SFDVKD, per germline. This CDR3 contains 12 residues.

The J gene is TRBJ2-5, the V gene TRBV5-1; 9 bases align to TRBD2. This CDR3 is 15 amino acids long. The J segment lost 7 bases and the V segment lost 1 base, leaving 8 bases of the junction unmatched. Germline lookup yields CDR1 SGHRS and CDR2 YFSETQ. The CDR3 reads CASSLLAGPGGTQYF. In nucleotides, the CDR3 is TGCGCCAGCAGCTTGCTAGCGGGGCCAGGAGGGACCCAGTACTTC.

This clone was observed a single time. The rearrangement links TRBV20-1 to TRBJ2-3; 12 positions match TRBD2. The V and J ends lost 3 bases and 2 bases, in that order; junction bases with no gene match: 3. This CDR3 region has 15 residues. Germline V CDR1 and CDR2: DFQATT, SNEGSKA (reference sequence). CDR3 coding DNA: TGCAGTGCTAGTGGGACTAGCGGGTCCACAGATACGCAGTATTTT. It codes for CSASGTSGSTDTQYF.

The CDR3 sequence is CASSFTSFNSGDTDTQYF. CDR3 nucleotides: TGTGCCAGCTCATTCACCAGTTTCAACAGCGGGGACACAGATACGCAGTATTTT. The rearrangement joins TRBV18 to TRBJ2-3; the match to TRBD2 covers 7 bases. Germline V gene sequence: CDR1 KGHSH, CDR2 LQKENI. With V trimmed by 5 bases and J by 2 bases, 16 bases remained unmatched. CDR3 length: 18 residues.

The chain employs TRBV29-1 and TRBJ1-2, with 9 bases that match TRBD1. This CDR3 has 16 amino acids. The germline V gene has CDR1 SQVTM and CDR2 ANQGSEA. Trimming cost V 4 bases and J 1 base; bases outside gene matches: 10. CDR3 in amino acids: CSVVPGTGSGNYGYTF. The CDR3 DNA sequence: TGCAGCGTTGTCCCGGGGACAGGGAGTGGTAACTATGGCTACACCTTC.

The chain recombines TRBV4-1 with TRBJ2-4; D ambiguous. CDR3 length: 14 residues. V shed 3 bases and J shed 9 bases, with 15 bases lying between them. CDR1 MGHRA and CDR2 YSYEKL come from the germline V gene. The CDR3 spells CASSQPFISIIQYF. The CDR3 DNA reads as TGCGCCAGCAGCCAGCCTTTCATCAGTATCATTCAGTACTTC.

In its sample, this clone was seen once. DNA of the CDR3: TGCGCCAGCAGTTCCGGGACAGGGCTCACAGATACGCAGTATTTT. Translating gives CASSSGTGLTDTQYF. The chain is built from TRBV5-1 and TRBJ2-3; TRBD1 matches 9 bases. From germline, CDR1 is SGHRS and CDR2 YFSETQ. The CDR3 length is 15 residues. Trimming at V came to 5 bases and at J to 2 bases, leaving 6 bases not matched to a gene.

The chain carries TRBV7-9 and TRBJ1-6; perhaps TRBD1 as D (6 bases). Germline CDR1 SEHNR, CDR2 FQNEAQ (reference sequence). Trimming pared 5 bases from V and 7 bases from J, leaving 12 bases between. The CDR3 runs 14 residues. CDR3 amino acids: CASSREGDNSPLHF. The CDR3 bases are TGTGCCAGCAGCCGAGAGGGGGACAATTCACCCCTCCACTTT.

Written as DNA, the CDR3 is TGTGCCAGCAGCTCTCGCGGGGGTTCAGGTTGGAGCAATCAGCCCCAGCATTTT. Its translation is CASSSRGGSGWSNQPQHF. The V gene is TRBV11-3, the J gene TRBJ1-5, with a weak D call TRBD1 (5 bases). V dropped 4 bases and J dropped 1 base, with 20 bases sitting between them. Per the germline V gene, CDR1 is SGHNT and CDR2 is YENEEA. CDR3 length: 18 amino acids.

The chain couples TRBV12-3 or TRBV12-4 to TRBJ1-2; tentatively, D is TRBD1 (6 bases). The CDR3 runs 13 residues. The germline V and J ends were trimmed by 3 bases and 4 bases, with 9 bases remaining between them. The CDR3 loop is CASSLGGGYGYTF. In nucleotides, the CDR3 is TGTGCCAGCAGTTTGGGAGGGGGCTATGGCTACACCTTC.

This clone was picked up a small number of times. The chain recombines TRBV28 with TRBJ1-5, with 10 bases matching TRBD1. Trimming took 7 bases from V and 3 from J; bases not matched to a gene: 9. The germline V gene encodes CDR1 MDHEN and CDR2 SYDVKM. The CDR3 runs to 16 residues. The CDR3 reads CASTILGQGDNQPQHF. As DNA, the CDR3 is TGTGCCAGCACCATACTAGGACAGGGGGACAATCAGCCCCAGCATTTT.

The chain is built from TRBV15 and TRBJ1-3; maybe TRBD1 (5 bases). This CDR3 contains 15 residues. Germline-derived CDR1 and CDR2 are LNHNV and YYDKDF (reference sequence). The germline V and J ends were trimmed by 5 bases and 2 bases, with 13 bases remaining between them. The CDR3 protein is CATSERQPAGNTIYF. The DNA of the CDR3 is TGTGCCACCAGCGAACGACAGCCTGCTGGAAACACCATATATTTT.

The genes are TRBV12-3 or TRBV12-4 and TRBJ1-3; D is unclear. Trimming left V 7 bases short and J 1 base short, with 5 bases between. This CDR3 has 12 residues. The CDR3 spells CASTTSGNTIYF. The CDR3 region has the DNA TGTGCCAGCACCACTTCTGGAAACACCATATATTTT.

The rearrangement joins TRBV4-1 to TRBJ2-5; TRBD1 might be the D (5 bases). From germline, CDR1 is MGHRA and CDR2 YSYEKL. The length of the CDR3 is 13 residues. V lost 10 bases and J lost 1, with 13 bases in between. The CDR3 sequence is CATARGSQETQYF. Written as DNA, the CDR3 is TGCGCCACCGCTAGGGGTAGCCAAGAGACCCAGTACTTC.

This clone occurred a few times. The chain joins TRBV15 to TRBJ1-6; a weak D match, TRBD1 (6 bases). The germline CDR1 and CDR2 sequences are LNHNV and YYDKDF (reference sequence). This CDR3 comprises 14 residues. V was shortened by 7 bases and J by 7 bases, with 14 bases between the two germline ends. The CDR3 protein is CATNINRENSPLHF. As DNA, the CDR3 is TGTGCCACCAACATAAACAGGGAGAATTCACCCCTCCACTTT.